The clone carrying this TCR beta chain appeared a few times. TCR beta CDR3 regions were amplified from RNA transcripts. HTBI primers drove first-round RT-PCR of the TCR CDR3. TCRdb passed the multiplex PCR reads through MiXCR, listing each CDR3 protein once. The sample has hundreds of thousands of distinct CDR3 sequences; under 45% are singletons. The V and J ends lost 9 bases and 7 bases respectively, with 19 bases between them. This CDR3 is 14 amino acids long. Germline-derived CDR1 and CDR2 are LNHDA and SQIVND (reference sequence). These data originate in a study of T cells in Graves' hyperthyroidism and ophthalmopathy.

V gene TRBV19 combines with J gene TRBJ1-5; the D is unclear. This receptor was identified in a woman between 40 and 50 years old with Graves' hyperthyroidism. Sequenced material: blood. CDR3 sequence (DNA): TGTGCCAGCCTTGGGGAGGATCCAGTGCAGCCCCAGCATTTT. Residues: CASLGEDPVQPQHF.